This TCR beta chain was recovered during a study of blood T cells in healthy people across ages. Study-level findings and limits: Whereas aged donors had fewer naive CD4+ cells, long-lived donors had more of them and higher diversity.

With a J-beta primer mix and a sample-barcoded 5' primer, a second PCR ran roughly 6 to 11 cycles. TCRdb redid the calling of the 5' RACE reads with MiXCR, one entry per CDR3 protein. Counted here are about 730,000 distinct CDR3 sequences, around 46% occurring once; the ten biggest clones make up under 25%. Total RNA extracted from each sample amounted to at least 6 micrograms. Trimming shortened V by 0 bases and J by 4 bases, and 17 bases separated the two germline ends. The CDR3 spans 17 residues. From germline, CDR1 is SGHTA and CDR2 FQGNSA. A word on this clonotype: Its antigen remains unknown.

The TCR sequence derives from a woman aged 55-70 years in good health. The sample comprised blood. V gene TRBV7-2 combines with J gene TRBJ2-3; D is uncertain. CDR3 nucleotide sequence: TGTGCCAGCAGCTTAGCCGACCCGATCTCGACGGCAGATACGCAGTATTTT. Amino acid sequence: CASSLADPISTADTQYF.